The 15 T cell receptor beta chains presented below share a single source sample, sequenced in a study of blood T cell repertoires in COVID-19. Generated by immunoSEQ multiplex PCR, the TCRdb table keeps only in-frame clones and is missing some. The sample has approximately 270,000 clones; 89% are singletons. The source material was PBMCs or T cells enriched from blood (not recorded which). Receptors originate from a woman aged 55-69 years who had recovered from COVID-19.

The chain uses TRBV12-3 or TRBV12-4 and TRBJ2-3; D is perhaps TRBD2 (5 bases). CDR3 length equals 12 residues. Trimming left V 5 bases short and J 8 bases short, with 11 bases between. The DNA for the CDR3 is TGTGCCAGCAGTAACGCGGGTCTTACGCAGTATTTT. It translates to CASSNAGLTQYF.

This clone is a singleton in its sample. V usage is TRBV19 and J usage is TRBJ1-2; D gene unclear. Trimming cost V 4 bases and J 8 bases, with 17 bases left between them. This CDR3 has 14 amino acids. The germline V gene encodes CDR1 LNHDA and CDR2 SQIVND (reference sequence). The CDR3 DNA follows: TGTGCCAGTAGTACCATGACACCCTTGTGGGGCTACACCTTC. This codes for CASSTMTPLWGYTF.

The rearrangement joins TRBV10-3 to TRBJ1-2, with a possible D match to TRBD1 (5 bases). The CDR3 spans 14 residues. The germline gives CDR1 ENHRY, CDR2 SYGVKD. V lost 6 bases to trimming and J lost 4 bases, with 15 bases between them. CDR3 in amino acids: CAISPGTSGYGYTF. DNA for the CDR3: TGTGCCATCAGCCCCGGGACTTCGGGCTATGGCTACACCTTC.

Here the CDR3 reads CASTGNTEAFF. CDR3 coding DNA: TGTGCCAGCACAGGGAACACTGAAGCTTTCTTT. This chain connects TRBV12-3 or TRBV12-4 to TRBJ1-1; D not resolved. Trimming left V 7 bases short and J 1 base short, with 4 bases between. The CDR3 consists of 11 residues.

The chain carries TRBV2 and TRBJ2-5, with TRBD2 matching 9 bases. Germline V gene data show CDR1 as SNHLY and CDR2 as FYNNEI. Losses at the gene ends were 6 bases for V and 1 base for J; bases not matched to a gene: 6. The CDR3 is made up of 15 amino acids. CDR3 residues: CASRTASGAQETQYF. In DNA form, the CDR3 reads TGTGCCAGCAGAACCGCTAGCGGGGCCCAAGAGACCCAGTACTTC.

This rearrangement joins TRBV9 to TRBJ2-7; 8 positions agree with TRBD2. Germline CDR1 and CDR2: SGDLS and YYNGEE. The CDR3 contains 14 residues. J gave up 0 bases and V 6 bases, and 5 bases lay outside the gene matches. In DNA form, the CDR3 reads TGTGCCAGCACCGAGGGGACTAGCTCCTACGAGCAGTACTTC. Protein product: CASTEGTSSYEQYF.

The chain links TRBV20-1 to TRBJ2-7; TRBD1 might be the D (6 bases). V was pared by 3 bases and J by 5 bases, with 8 bases between. Germline V lookup: CDR1 DFQATT, CDR2 SNEGSKA (reference sequence). CDR3 size: 11 residues. The CDR3 DNA is TGCAGTGCTAGTGGGGACAACGAGCAGTACTTC. This codes for CSASGDNEQYF.

The count of this clone is one. The gene calls are TRBV6-5 and TRBJ2-7, with 9 bases aligning to TRBD2. The CDR3 is 16 amino acids. Germline lookup yields CDR1 MNHEY and CDR2 SVGAGI. V gave up 4 bases and J gave up 2 bases; unmatched junction bases: 9. CDR3 sequence: CASSSMGLAGTYEQYF. DNA for the CDR3: TGTGCCAGCAGTTCCATGGGACTAGCCGGGACCTACGAGCAGTACTTC.

The chain recombines TRBV5-1 with TRBJ1-6; TRBD1 aligns across 11 bases. The V and J ends lost 3 bases and 8 bases, in that order; junction bases with no gene match: 7. This CDR3 contains 16 residues. The V gene's germline CDR1 is SGHRS and CDR2 YFSETQ. In DNA form, the CDR3 reads TGCGCCAGCAGCTCCGGGACAGGGGGAAGGGATTCACCCCTCCACTTT. Translating it yields CASSSGTGGRDSPLHF.

The chain uses TRBV21-1 and TRBJ2-7; no DNA check was done on the table's D call, TRBD2. TRBV21-1 is reported as a pseudogene. The CDR3 has 14 residues. CDR3 sequence: CASSTSGVRYEQYF. In DNA, the CDR3 is TGTGCCAGCAGCACCTCGGGAGTTAGATACGAGCAGTACTTC.

The gene calls are TRBV10-3 and TRBJ1-5; possible D gene TRBD1, 6 bases. Germline-derived CDR1 and CDR2 are ENHRY and SYGVKD. This CDR3 region has 16 residues. Trimming took 2 bases from V and 0 from J, leaving 11 bases between them. The CDR3 here is CAISERTVDSNQPQHF. CDR3 DNA sequence: TGTGCCATCAGTGAGAGGACAGTAGATAGCAATCAGCCCCAGCATTTT.

This rearrangement joins TRBV7-9 to TRBJ1-2; no definite D call. Looked up from germline, CDR1 is SEHNR and CDR2 is FQNEAQ (reference sequence). V was shortened by 5 bases and J by 6 bases, with 16 bases between the two germline ends. The CDR3 is made up of 14 amino acids. CDR3 amino acids: CASSRDTSNHGYTF. CDR3 in DNA: TGTGCCAGCAGCCGTGACACGAGCAATCATGGCTACACCTTC.

The V call is TRBV9, the J call TRBJ2-7; 7 bases are a match to TRBD1. Germline-derived CDR1 and CDR2 are SGDLS and YYNGEE. With V trimmed by 3 bases and J by 2 bases, 8 bases remained unmatched. The CDR3 contains 15 residues. Here the CDR3 DNA reads TGTGCCAGCAGCGAGTCCGGGACAGCGCCCTACGAGCAGTACTTC. Encoded protein: CASSESGTAPYEQYF.

This chain connects TRBV13 to TRBJ2-7; 10 bases are a match to TRBD2. This CDR3 has 15 residues. Germline-derived CDR1 and CDR2 are PRHDT and FYEKMQ (reference sequence). The junction had 7 bases not matched to a gene; V was cut back by 1 base and J by 7 bases. Here the CDR3 reads CASSLEASGSEEQYF. CDR3 nucleotides: TGTGCCAGCAGCTTAGAGGCTAGCGGGAGCGAAGAGCAGTACTTC.

The chain employs TRBV11-3 and TRBJ2-2; 12 bases map to TRBD2. CDR3 length: 17 residues. V shed 2 bases and J 6 bases; nucleotides not matched to a gene: 7. The germline V gene has CDR1 SGHNT and CDR2 YENEEA. The CDR3 loop reads CASSLWLAGGPPGELFF. In DNA form, the CDR3 reads TGTGCCAGCAGCTTATGGCTAGCGGGGGGGCCTCCCGGGGAGCTGTTTTTT.